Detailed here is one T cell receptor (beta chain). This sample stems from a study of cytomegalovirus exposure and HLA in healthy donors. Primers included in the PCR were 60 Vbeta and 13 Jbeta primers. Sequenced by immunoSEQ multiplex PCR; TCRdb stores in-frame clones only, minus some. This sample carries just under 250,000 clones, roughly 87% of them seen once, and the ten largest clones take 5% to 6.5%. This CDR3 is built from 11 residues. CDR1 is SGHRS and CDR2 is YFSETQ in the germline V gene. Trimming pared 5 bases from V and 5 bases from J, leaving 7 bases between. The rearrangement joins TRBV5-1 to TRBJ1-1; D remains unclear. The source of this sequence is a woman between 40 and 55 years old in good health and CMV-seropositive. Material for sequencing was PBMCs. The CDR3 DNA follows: TGCGCCAGCAGGGCCGGGACTGAAGCTTTCTTT. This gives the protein CASRAGTEAFF.